The rows below give T cell receptor beta chains drawn from one sample of a study of blood T cell repertoires in COVID-19. TCRdb keeps only in-frame clones here, not all; method: immunoSEQ multiplex PCR. The sample has around 270,000 clones, approximately 85% seen once. Sample: peripheral blood. These TCRs come from a human donor with COVID-19, enrolled during active disease. The donor label of this sample is uncertain. Both conserved end residues are part of each CDR3. Fields, in order: CDR3 protein, CDR3 DNA, D gene, clone size, V gene, J gene. A D gene is named only where the DNA matches it firmly. Clone sizes are given selectively: once, few, many, or a class where the clone is expanded.

CASSKAGIPEAFF	TGTGCCAGTAGTAAGGCAGGGATCCCTGAAGCTTTCTTT	NA	NA	TRBV19	TRBJ1-1
CASSQDPSPEQYF	TGCGCCAGCAGCCAAGATCCCTCCCCCGAGCAGTACTTC	NA	few	TRBV4-1	TRBJ2-7
CATSDSPPSIGYTF	TGTGCCACCAGTGATTCCCCCCCAAGCATTGGCTACACCTTC	NA	NA	TRBV24-1	TRBJ1-2
CASSLAPLVETQYF	TGTGCCAGCAGCTTGGCTCCCCTAGTGGAGACCCAGTACTTC	NA	NA	TRBV5-4	TRBJ2-5
CASSRGTGGATNEKLFF	TGTGCCAGTAGCCGAGGGACAGGGGGCGCGACTAATGAAAAACTGTTTTTT	TRBD1	NA	TRBV19	TRBJ1-4
CAWTLRGGAEAFF	TGTGCCTGGACCCTCAGGGGTGGGGCTGAAGCTTTCTTT	NA	NA	TRBV30	TRBJ1-1
CASSEPGQPQHF	TGCGCCAGCAGTGAGCCGGGACAGCCCCAGCATTTT	NA	NA	TRBV10-1	TRBJ1-5
CASSRGRSYNEQFF	TGTGCCAGCAGCCGCGGGAGGTCCTACAATGAGCAGTTCTTC	TRBD2	NA	TRBV11-3	TRBJ2-1
CAWSVPGQENYGYTF	TGTGCCTGGAGTGTACCGGGACAGGAAAACTATGGCTACACCTTC	TRBD1	NA	TRBV30	TRBJ1-2
CASSPGLDGETQYF	TGTGCCAGCAGCCCCGGACTGGATGGAGAGACCCAGTACTTC	NA	few	TRBV7-3	TRBJ2-5
CASIETGTGYSPLHF	TGTGCCAGCATTGAAACCGGGACAGGGTATTCACCCCTCCACTTT	TRBD1	NA	TRBV27	TRBJ1-6
CASSHLDRGPQHF	TGTGCCAGCAGCCACCTCGACAGGGGGCCCCAGCATTTT	TRBD1	NA	TRBV3-1/TRBV3-2	TRBJ1-5
CASRISGRPTAEQYF	TGTGCCAGTAGGATTAGCGGGAGGCCCACCGCCGAGCAGTACTTC	TRBD2	NA	TRBV19	TRBJ2-7
CASAPGSRLEETQYF	TGTGCCAGCGCCCCCGGCTCCAGACTCGAAGAGACCCAGTACTTC	NA	few	TRBV11-1	TRBJ2-5
CASSPPPGADEQFF	TGTGCCAGCAGTCCCCCCCCAGGGGCGGATGAGCAGTTCTTC	NA	NA	TRBV28	TRBJ2-1
CASSSTGRGPLNTEAFF	TGTGCCAGCAGTTCGACAGGGCGGGGTCCCTTGAACACTGAAGCTTTCTTT	TRBD1	NA	TRBV27	TRBJ1-1